This T cell receptor (beta chain) originates from a study of OX40 agonist ivuxolimab in advanced cancers. Generated by immunoSEQ multiplex PCR, the TCRdb table keeps only in-frame clones and is missing some. The sample records around 41,000 clones, around 89% being singletons. This CDR3 has 14 amino acids. Germline loops: CDR1 SGHNT, CDR2 YYREEE (reference sequence). Trimming removed 0 bases from V and 3 bases from J; junction bases left unmatched: 0. This TCR was recovered from an adult with an advanced solid tumor such as melanoma, head and neck, liver or kidney cancer. The chain employs TRBV5-4 and TRBJ1-1, with 9 bases lining up with TRBD1. The sample in question was CD4+ or CD8+ T cells sorted from blood, obtained in a trial of the OX40 agonist ivuxolimab. The CDR3 protein is CASSLGDRDTEAFF. The CDR3 DNA reads TGTGCCAGCAGCTTGGGGGACAGGGACACTGAAGCTTTCTTT.